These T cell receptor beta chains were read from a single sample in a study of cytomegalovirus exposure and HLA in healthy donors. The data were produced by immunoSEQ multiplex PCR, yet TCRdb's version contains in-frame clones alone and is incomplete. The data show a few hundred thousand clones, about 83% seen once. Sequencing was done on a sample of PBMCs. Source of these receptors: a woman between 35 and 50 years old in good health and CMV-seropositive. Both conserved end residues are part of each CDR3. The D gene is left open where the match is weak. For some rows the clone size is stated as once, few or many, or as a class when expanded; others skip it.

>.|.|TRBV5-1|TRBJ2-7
TGCGCCAGCAGCCGGACGGACACCTACGAGCAGTACTTC
CASSRTDTYEQYF
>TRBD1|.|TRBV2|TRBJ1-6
TGTGCCAGCAGTGACTACAGGGGGCTTAAGTCACCCCTCCACTTT
CASSDYRGLKSPLHF
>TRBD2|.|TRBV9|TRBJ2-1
TGTGCCAGCAGCGTAGGACTAGCGGGAGTAAATGAGCAGTTCTTC
CASSVGLAGVNEQFF
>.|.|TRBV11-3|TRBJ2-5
TGTGCCAGCAGCTTAGATTTGAGTACAGGGAGAGAGACCCAGTACTTC
CASSLDLSTGRETQYF
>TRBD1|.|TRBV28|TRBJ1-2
TGTGCCAGCAGTTTGGTTCAGGGGGCCAATCCTAACTATGGCTACACCTTC
CASSLVQGANPNYGYTF
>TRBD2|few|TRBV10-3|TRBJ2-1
TGTGCCATCGGTAGGACTAGCGGAGGGGGCAATGAGCAGTTCTTC
CAIGRTSGGGNEQFF
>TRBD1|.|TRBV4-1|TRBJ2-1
TGCGCCAGCAGCCAAGGGGACAGGAGATACAATGAGCAGTTCTTC
CASSQGDRRYNEQFF
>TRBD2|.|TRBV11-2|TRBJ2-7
TGTGCCAGCAGCTTAAGTTCTAGCGGGAGTGGGGAGCAGTACTTC
CASSLSSSGSGEQYF
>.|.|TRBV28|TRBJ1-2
TGTGCCAGCGGCGGAACTAACTATGGCTACACCTTC
CASGGTNYGYTF
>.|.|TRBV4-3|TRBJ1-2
TGCGCCAGCAGCCAAGATCCCGGGGGGTTCAACTATGGCTACACCTTC
CASSQDPGGFNYGYTF
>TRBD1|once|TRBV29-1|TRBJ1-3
TGCAGCGTTCTTGATGGACAGGCACCCTCTGGAAACACCATATATTTT
CSVLDGQAPSGNTIYF
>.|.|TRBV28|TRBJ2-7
TGTGCCAGCAGCGTCGACGCGCGGGCCTACGAGCAGTACTTC
CASSVDARAYEQYF
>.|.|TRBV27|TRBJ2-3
TGTGCCAGCAGTTTACCAGCGAGTAGCACAGATACGCAGTATTTT
CASSLPASSTDTQYF
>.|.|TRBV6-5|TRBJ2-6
TGTGCCAGCAGAAACAGGGTGTACGGGGCCAACGTCCTGACTTTC
CASRNRVYGANVLTF
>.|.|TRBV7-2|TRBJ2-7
TGTGCCAGCAGCGCTACAGGGAACGAGCAGTACTTC
CASSATGNEQYF
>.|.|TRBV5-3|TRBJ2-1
TGTGCCAGCTCACCTAGAGCTGTTTGCGATGAGCAGTTCTTC
CASSPRAVCDEQFF
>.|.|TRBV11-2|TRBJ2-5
TGTGCCAGCAGCCCCGACACAGAGCAGTACTTC
CASSPDTEQYF
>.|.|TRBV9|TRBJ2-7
TGTGCCAGCAGCCCCAGTGGCCAGAACGAGCAGTACTTC
CASSPSGQNEQYF